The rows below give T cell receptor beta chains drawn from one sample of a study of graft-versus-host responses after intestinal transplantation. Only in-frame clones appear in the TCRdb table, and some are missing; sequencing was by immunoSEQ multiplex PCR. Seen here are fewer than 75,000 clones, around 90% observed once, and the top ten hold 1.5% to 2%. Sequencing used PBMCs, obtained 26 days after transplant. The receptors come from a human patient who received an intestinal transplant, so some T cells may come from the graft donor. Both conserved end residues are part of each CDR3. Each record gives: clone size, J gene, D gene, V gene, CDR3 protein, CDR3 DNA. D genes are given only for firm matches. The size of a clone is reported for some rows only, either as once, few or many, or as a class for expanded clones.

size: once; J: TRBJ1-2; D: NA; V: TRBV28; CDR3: CASSLSHYGYTF; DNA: TGTGCCAGCAGTTTATCTCACTATGGCTACACCTTC
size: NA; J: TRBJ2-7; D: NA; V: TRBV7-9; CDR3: CASSGRTEYEQYF; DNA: TGTGCCAGCAGCGGACGGACAGAATACGAGCAGTACTTC
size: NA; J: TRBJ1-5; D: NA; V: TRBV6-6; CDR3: CAIQYENQPQHF; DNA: TGTGCCATCCAATATGAGAATCAGCCCCAGCATTTT
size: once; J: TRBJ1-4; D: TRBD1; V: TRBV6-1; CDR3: CASSGDRVLDVTANEKLFF; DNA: TGTGCCAGCAGTGGGGACAGGGTATTGGACGTTACGGCTAATGAAAAACTGTTTTTT
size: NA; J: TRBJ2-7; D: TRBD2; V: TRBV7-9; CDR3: CASSLGGLAGGTYEQYF; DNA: TGTGCCAGCAGCTTAGGTGGGTTAGCGGGAGGGACCTACGAGCAGTACTTC
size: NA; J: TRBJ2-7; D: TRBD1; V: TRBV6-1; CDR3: CASRTGPSYEQYF; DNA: TGTGCCAGCAGGACAGGGCCCTCCTACGAGCAGTACTTC
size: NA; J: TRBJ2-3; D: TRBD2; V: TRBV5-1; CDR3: CASSLPPSGGTDTQYF; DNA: TGCGCCAGCAGCTTGCCCCCTAGCGGGGGCACAGATACGCAGTATTTT
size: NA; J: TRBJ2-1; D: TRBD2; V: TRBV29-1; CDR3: CSVGTSGRMDNEQFF; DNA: TGCAGCGTTGGGACTAGCGGGAGAATGGACAATGAGCAGTTCTTC
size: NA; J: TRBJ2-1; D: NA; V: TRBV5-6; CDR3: CASSLLVQGAYNEQFF; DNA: TGTGCCAGCAGCTTGTTGGTACAGGGTGCCTACAATGAGCAGTTCTTC
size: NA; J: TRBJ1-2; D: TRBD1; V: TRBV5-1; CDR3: CASSLVQGRSYGYTF; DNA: TGCGCCAGCAGCTTGGTACAGGGGAGAAGCTATGGCTACACCTTC
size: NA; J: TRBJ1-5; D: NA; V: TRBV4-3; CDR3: CASSQETYSNQPQHF; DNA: TGCGCCAGCAGCCAAGAGACTTATAGCAATCAGCCCCAGCATTTT